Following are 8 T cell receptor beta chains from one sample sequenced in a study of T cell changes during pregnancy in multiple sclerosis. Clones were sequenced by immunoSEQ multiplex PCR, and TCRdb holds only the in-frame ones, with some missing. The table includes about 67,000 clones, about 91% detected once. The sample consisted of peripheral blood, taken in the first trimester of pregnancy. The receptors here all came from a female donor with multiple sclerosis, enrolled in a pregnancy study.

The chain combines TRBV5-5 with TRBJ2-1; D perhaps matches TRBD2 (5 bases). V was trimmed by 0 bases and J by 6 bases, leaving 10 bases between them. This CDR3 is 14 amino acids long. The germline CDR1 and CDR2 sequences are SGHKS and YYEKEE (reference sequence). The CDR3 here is CASSLDGSGNEQFF. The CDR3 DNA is TGTGCCAGCAGCTTGGATGGCAGCGGCAATGAGCAGTTCTTC.

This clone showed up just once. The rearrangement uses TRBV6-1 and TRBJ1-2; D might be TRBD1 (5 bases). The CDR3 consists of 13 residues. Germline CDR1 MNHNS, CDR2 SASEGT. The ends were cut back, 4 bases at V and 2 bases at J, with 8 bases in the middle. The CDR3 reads CASSANRNYGYTF. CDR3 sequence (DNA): TGTGCCAGCAGTGCTAACAGGAACTATGGCTACACCTTC.

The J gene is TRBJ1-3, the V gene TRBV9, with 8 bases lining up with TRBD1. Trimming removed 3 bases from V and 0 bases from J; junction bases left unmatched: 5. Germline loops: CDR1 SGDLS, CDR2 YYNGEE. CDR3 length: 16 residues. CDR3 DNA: TGTGCCAGCAGCGGAACTACAGGGGGCTCTGGAAACACCATATATTTT. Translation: CASSGTTGGSGNTIYF.

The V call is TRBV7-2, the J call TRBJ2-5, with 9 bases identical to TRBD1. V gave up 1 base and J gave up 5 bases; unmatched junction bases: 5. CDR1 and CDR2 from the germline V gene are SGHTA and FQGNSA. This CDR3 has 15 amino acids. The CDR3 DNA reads TGTGCCAGCAGCTTAGGGGGACAGGGTTCGGAGACCCAGTACTTC. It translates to CASSLGGQGSETQYF.

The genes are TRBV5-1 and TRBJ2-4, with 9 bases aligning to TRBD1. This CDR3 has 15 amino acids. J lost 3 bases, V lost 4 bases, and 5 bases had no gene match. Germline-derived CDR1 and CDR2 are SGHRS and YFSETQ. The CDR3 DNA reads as TGCGCCAGCAGCCTGAAGACAGGGGGCAAAAACATTCAGTACTTC. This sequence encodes CASSLKTGGKNIQYF. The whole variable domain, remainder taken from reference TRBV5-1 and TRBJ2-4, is KAGVTQTPRYLIKTRGQQVTLSCSPISGHRSVSWYQQTPGQGLQFLFEYFSETQRNKGNFPGRFSGRQFSNSRSEMNVSTLELGDSALYLCASSLKTGGKNIQYFGAGTRLSVL.

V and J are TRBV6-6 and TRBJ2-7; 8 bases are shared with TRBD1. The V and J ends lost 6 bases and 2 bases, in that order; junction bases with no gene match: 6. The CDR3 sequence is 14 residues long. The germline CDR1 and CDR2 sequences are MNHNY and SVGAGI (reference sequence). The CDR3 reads CASSTGTGAYEQYF. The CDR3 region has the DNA TGTGCCAGCAGCACCGGGACAGGAGCCTACGAGCAGTACTTC.

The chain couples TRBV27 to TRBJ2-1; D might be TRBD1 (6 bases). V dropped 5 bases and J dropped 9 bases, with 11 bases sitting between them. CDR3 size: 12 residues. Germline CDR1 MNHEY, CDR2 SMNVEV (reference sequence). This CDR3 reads CASSSIGGEQFF. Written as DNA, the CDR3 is TGTGCCAGCAGTAGCATAGGGGGTGAGCAGTTCTTC.

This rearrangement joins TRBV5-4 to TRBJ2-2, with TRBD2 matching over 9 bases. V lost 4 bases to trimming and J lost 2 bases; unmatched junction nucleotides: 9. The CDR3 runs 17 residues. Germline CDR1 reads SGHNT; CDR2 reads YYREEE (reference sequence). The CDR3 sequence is CASSPFGGRANTGELFF. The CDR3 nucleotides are TGTGCCAGCAGCCCTTTCGGCGGGAGGGCCAACACCGGGGAGCTGTTTTTT.